Following are 7 T cell receptor beta chains from one sample sequenced in a study of T-cell reconstitution after alpha-beta-depleted transplantation in children. Molecular barcoding with unique molecular identifiers was used for the TCRbeta library. TCRdb passed the PCR reads through MiXCR, listing each CDR3 protein once. Here the sample spans 700,000 or so distinct CDR3 sequences, approximately 14% being singletons. Here the sequenced sample was PBMCs, taken before TCRalphabeta/CD19-depleted stem cell transplant. The receptor source for this set is a girl aged 2-10 years with congenital amegakaryocytic thrombocytopenia, due to receive a stem cell transplant.

This clonotype was seen ten or more times. The chain uses TRBV20-1 and TRBJ2-1, with 11 bases identical to TRBD2. The CDR3 consists of 13 residues. Germline-derived CDR1 and CDR2 are DFQATT and SNEGSKA (reference sequence). With V trimmed by 3 bases and J by 7 bases, 2 bases remained unmatched. The CDR3 coding sequence is TGCAGTGCTAGTCCTAGCGGGAGGAATGAGCAGTTCTTC. This sequence encodes CSASPSGRNEQFF.

This clonotype has just a few counts. Written as DNA, the CDR3 is TGCGCCAGCAGCTTGGCCGCAGGAAACATTCAGTACTTC. It is translated as CASSLAAGNIQYF. The chain carries TRBV5-1 and TRBJ2-4; no reliable D call. This CDR3 has 13 amino acids. In germline, CDR1 is SGHRS, CDR2 YFSETQ. V gave up 0 bases and J gave up 6 bases, with 7 bases separating them.

The V and J genes are TRBV5-1 and TRBJ2-7; 8 bases are shared with TRBD2. The V gene's germline CDR1 is SGHRS and CDR2 YFSETQ. The CDR3 totals 16 residues. The trim removed 0 bases at V and 6 bases at J, leaving 11 bases unmatched. CDR3 protein: CASSLAQAGGPSEQYF. The CDR3 DNA is TGCGCCAGCAGCTTGGCCCAGGCGGGAGGCCCTTCCGAGCAGTACTTC. Full variable domain (outside the CDR3, taken from reference TRBV5-1 and TRBJ2-7): KAGVTQTPRYLIKTRGQQVTLSCSPISGHRSVSWYQQTPGQGLQFLFEYFSETQRNKGNFPGRFSGRQFSNSRSEMNVSTLELGDSALYLCASSLAQAGGPSEQYFGPGTRLTVT.

This clonotype was observed many times. J is TRBJ2-3 and V is TRBV5-1, with D hard to call. V was clipped by 0 bases and J by 2 bases, with 13 bases between them. Looked up from germline, CDR1 is SGHRS and CDR2 is YFSETQ. The length of the CDR3 is 16 residues. CDR3 sequence: CASSLGELAFTDTQYF. DNA of the CDR3: TGCGCCAGCAGCTTGGGAGAACTGGCTTTCACAGATACGCAGTATTTT.

Ten or more counts support this clonotype. The rearrangement links TRBV27 to TRBJ2-3; D may be TRBD1 (5 bases). V lost 6 bases to trimming and J lost 1 base, with 8 bases between them. This CDR3 is built from 13 residues. CDR1 MNHEY and CDR2 SMNVEV come from the germline V gene (reference sequence). CDR3 region: CASRLQGTDTQYF. CDR3 DNA: TGTGCCAGCAGACTACAGGGCACAGATACGCAGTATTTT.

This sequence joins TRBV6-5 and TRBJ1-1; 9 nucleotides agree with TRBD1. The CDR3 extends over 16 amino acids. The J segment lost 2 bases and the V segment lost 0 bases, leaving 4 bases of the junction unmatched. CDR1 and CDR2 (germline): MNHEY, SVGAGI. This CDR3 reads CASSYSGQGFNTEAFF. The DNA for the CDR3 is TGTGCCAGCAGTTACTCAGGACAGGGGTTTAACACTGAAGCTTTCTTT.

This clonotype has just a few counts. The chain couples TRBV12-3 or TRBV12-4 to TRBJ2-1; 11 positions agree with TRBD2. The CDR3 spans 15 residues. V shed 4 bases, J shed 7 bases, and the junction held 6 bases outside the gene matches. The CDR3 region is CASSWVTSGKNEQFF. The CDR3 nucleotides are TGTGCCAGCAGTTGGGTGACTAGCGGGAAGAATGAGCAGTTCTTC.